This TCR beta chain is from a study of beta chain features in type 1 diabetes. General study points: Comparison showed that naive, central memory and Treg TCRB repertoires appeared more similar among patients than among healthy donors.

The authors reverse transcribed all of the isolated RNA, so sequencing captured expressed TCRB transcripts. For naive, central memory and regulatory T cell samples, reads averaged approximately 3.6 million. Only in-frame clones appear in the TCRdb table, and some are missing; sequencing was by immunoSEQ multiplex PCR. The sample records 160,000 or so clones, about 9.1% being singletons. Trimming took off 2 bases at V and 1 base at J, with 14 bases between the two ends. Germline CDR1 and CDR2: GTSNPN and SVGIG (reference sequence). The CDR3 runs 15 residues. Points on this clone: Its antigen is unidentified.

The gene calls are TRBV30 and TRBJ1-1; a weak D match, TRBD1 (5 bases). Sequenced sample: central memory CD4+ T cells from blood. The source of this sequence is a woman younger than 30 in good health. CDR3 in amino acids: CAWSSHRQTNTEAFF. Here the CDR3 DNA reads TGTGCCTGGAGTTCTCATCGACAGACGAACACTGAAGCTTTCTTT. Full variable domain (missing parts from reference TRBV30 and TRBJ1-1): SQTIHQWPATLVQPVGSPLSLECTVEGTSNPNLYWYRQAAGRGLQLLFYSVGIGQISSEVPQNLSASRPQDRQFILSSKKLLLSDSGFYLCAWSSHRQTNTEAFFGQGTRLTVV.